These T cell receptor beta chains were read from a single sample in a study of cytomegalovirus exposure and HLA in healthy donors. Sequencing used immunoSEQ multiplex PCR; TCRdb keeps in-frame clones, though not all of them. The data show fewer than 80,000 clones, with approximately 82% seen just once and less than 25% held by the top ten. The source material was PBMCs. The receptors shown here come from a woman in her thirties or forties in good health and CMV-seropositive. Both conserved end residues are part of each CDR3.

v_gene,j_gene,CDR3aa
TRBV5-1,TRBJ1-4,CASSSTGAGNEKLFF
TRBV30,TRBJ2-2,CAWRPGVRDGELFF
TRBV30,TRBJ1-6,CAWSGRGIDSPLHF
TRBV4-1,TRBJ1-3,CASSLTRGGVGNTIYF
TRBV6-1,TRBJ1-3,CASSEQGTAGNTIYF
TRBV5-1,TRBJ1-2,CASSPTTGNYGYTF
TRBV7-2,TRBJ2-7,CASGSTSSYEQYF
TRBV29-1,TRBJ2-7,CSVGGASYEQYF
TRBV30,TRBJ2-1,CAWSAGRDYNEQFF
TRBV5-1,TRBJ2-1,CASSARELAGGDEQFF
TRBV5-1,TRBJ1-1,CASSSGQGGHSEAFF
TRBV27,TRBJ1-1,CASRIDRLGTEAFF
TRBV5-1,TRBJ2-3,CASSLGSGGVVDTQYF
TRBV13,TRBJ2-7,CASSLKADRRGDEQYF
TRBV19,TRBJ2-4,CATSSGIAKNIQYF
TRBV6-1,TRBJ1-2,CARGQGNGYTF
TRBV27,TRBJ1-5,CASSLTAGSGNQPQHF
TRBV29-1,TRBJ2-2,CSVVRDNTGELFF
TRBV29-1,TRBJ1-2,CSVDGEGAYGYTF
TRBV12-5,TRBJ2-1,CASARDRVNEQFF
TRBV12-5,TRBJ2-1,CASGLVHKDSPLQFF
TRBV2,TRBJ2-1,CASSERGGLSSYNEQFF
TRBV6-1,TRBJ1-3,CASSEGAVRGGGNTIYF
TRBV7-9,TRBJ2-7,CASSFARGYEQYF
TRBV2,TRBJ1-2,CASMSDYGYTF
TRBV4-3,TRBJ1-2,CASSQEGAGGYTF
TRBV29-1,TRBJ2-1,CSGSHNEQFF
TRBV5-5,TRBJ2-7,CASSLVAGESYEQYF
TRBV6-1,TRBJ2-5,CASSARWTSGGAGETQYF
TRBV4-3,TRBJ1-1,CASSQTTYTEAFF
TRBV15,TRBJ1-5,CATSRGPRPQHF
TRBV5-3,TRBJ2-7,CARSLRIYEQYF
TRBV5-1,TRBJ1-1,CASSVTQLNTEAFF
TRBV29-1,TRBJ1-1,CSARDRGTEAFF
TRBV7-2,TRBJ2-3,CASSFRPSGVLVF
TRBV7-9,TRBJ1-2,CASSPQGYRDYGYTF
TRBV7-9,TRBJ1-3,CASSTREGPYSGNTIYF
TRBV6-1,TRBJ2-1,CASSGGLAEPYNEQFF
TRBV18,TRBJ1-1,CASSMRTGPKGGTEAFF
TRBV4-1,TRBJ2-7,CASSQVPGTSYEQYF
TRBV7-9,TRBJ2-1,CSSSWDTSYNEQFF
TRBV5-4,TRBJ1-2,CASSLRDNPGGYTF